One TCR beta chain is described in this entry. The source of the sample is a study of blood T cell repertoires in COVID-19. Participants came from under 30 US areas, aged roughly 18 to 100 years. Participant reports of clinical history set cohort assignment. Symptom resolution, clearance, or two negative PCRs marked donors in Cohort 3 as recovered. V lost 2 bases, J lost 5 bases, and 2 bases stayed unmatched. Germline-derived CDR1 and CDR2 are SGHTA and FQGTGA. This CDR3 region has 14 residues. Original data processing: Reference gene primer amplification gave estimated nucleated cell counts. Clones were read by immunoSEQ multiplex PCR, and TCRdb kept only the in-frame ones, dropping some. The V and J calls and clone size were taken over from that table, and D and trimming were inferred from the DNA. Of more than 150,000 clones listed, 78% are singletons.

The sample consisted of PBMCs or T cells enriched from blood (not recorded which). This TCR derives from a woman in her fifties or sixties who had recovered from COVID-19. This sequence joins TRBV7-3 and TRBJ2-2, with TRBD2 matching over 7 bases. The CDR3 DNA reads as TGTGCCAGCAGCTTAGGAGCGGGGACCGGGGAGCTGTTTTTT. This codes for CASSLGAGTGELFF.